Below, 17 T cell receptor beta chains from the same sample are listed, as sequenced in a study of Ad26.COV2.S vaccination and SARS-CoV-2 variants. The protocol was immunoSEQ multiplex PCR, while the TCRdb copy is restricted to in-frame clones and leaves out a portion. The sample contains approximately 480,000 clones, around nine tenths of which appear only once. The treatment was: roughly 18 received Ad26.COV2.S at low or high dose, single or two shots; 5 received placebo; per-sample allocation not given. Each sample was drawn 63 days after the first injection (of vaccine or placebo). The input for sequencing was peripheral blood, taken in a trial of Ad26.COV2.S vaccine versus placebo. Source of these receptors: a person aged 18-60 years who received the Ad26.COV2.S COVID-19 vaccine or a placebo.

This chain links TRBV28 with TRBJ1-4; 8 nucleotides agree with TRBD1. In germline, CDR1 is MDHEN, CDR2 SYDVKM. V was clipped by 6 bases and J by 4 bases; unmatched bases: 4. This CDR3 has 14 amino acids. The CDR3 sequence is CASRGQVFNEKLFF. CDR3 bases: TGTGCCAGCAGGGGACAGGTTTTTAATGAAAAACTGTTTTTT.

The rearrangement links TRBV5-5 to TRBJ1-1; 8 bases fit TRBD1. The CDR3 length is 17 residues. The ends lost 4 bases at V and 4 bases at J; junction bases unmatched: 15. Germline V CDR1 and CDR2: SGHKS, YYEKEE (reference sequence). The CDR3 loop reads CASSRQRDRSVVTEAFF. The CDR3 DNA sequence: TGTGCCAGCAGCAGGCAAAGGGACAGGTCAGTTGTCACTGAAGCTTTCTTT.

V gene TRBV5-6 combines with J gene TRBJ2-6, with a possible D match to TRBD1 (6 bases). The CDR3 totals 16 residues. Germline lookup yields CDR1 SGHDT and CDR2 YYEEEE. Trimming cost V 4 bases and J 7 bases, with 18 bases left between them. CDR3 loop: CASSPLGVQGANVLTF. In DNA form, the CDR3 reads TGTGCCAGCAGCCCCCTGGGGGTACAGGGTGCCAACGTCCTGACTTTC. The full variable domain, its missing parts supplied by reference TRBV5-6 and TRBJ2-6, is DAGVTQSPTHLIKTRGQQVTLRCSPKSGHDTVSWYQQALGQGPQFIFQYYEEEERQRGNFPDRFSGHQFPNYSSELNVNALLLGDSALYLCASSPLGVQGANVLTFGAGSRLTVL.

Comments on this clone: The same CDR3 is also encoded by other DNA sequences in this sample. V is TRBV19 and J is TRBJ2-5, with 7 bases fitting TRBD1. CDR3 size: 14 residues. The V gene end was trimmed by 4 bases and the J gene end by 3 bases; junction bases not matched to a gene: 5. From germline, CDR1 is LNHDA and CDR2 SQIVND (reference sequence). CDR3 coding DNA: TGTGCCAGTAGTACCGGACAGGCGAAAGAGACCCAGTACTTC. Its protein product is CASSTGQAKETQYF.

CDR3 loop: CASGSRGNPYEQYF. The DNA for the CDR3 is TGTGCCAGCGGAAGTCGGGGTAACCCCTACGAGCAGTACTTC. The chain carries TRBV7-2 and TRBJ2-7; D might be TRBD2 (5 bases). The length of the CDR3 is 14 residues. The germline V gene has CDR1 SGHTA and CDR2 FQGNSA. V dropped 8 bases and J dropped 2 bases, with 16 bases sitting between them.

The chain combines TRBV28 with TRBJ2-6; D ambiguous. Germline V CDR1 and CDR2: MDHEN, SYDVKM. The CDR3 covers 15 residues. Trimming stripped 4 bases from V and 0 bases from J, with 7 bases between. As DNA, the CDR3 is TGTGCCAGCAGTTCGGCGCCCTCTGGGGCCAACGTCCTGACTTTC. Translation: CASSSAPSGANVLTF.

The CDR3: CASSLTGGSHEQFF. CDR3 in DNA: TGTGCCAGCAGTTTAACCGGCGGGAGTCATGAGCAGTTCTTC. This chain links TRBV28 with TRBJ2-1; 7 bases are a match to TRBD2. The CDR3 extends over 14 amino acids. J lost 8 bases, V lost 2 bases, and 6 bases had no gene match. CDR1 is MDHEN, CDR2 SYDVKM, per germline. Combining the CDR3 with reference TRBV28 and TRBJ2-1 gives the whole variable domain DVKVTQSSRYLVKRTGEKVFLECVQDMDHENMFWYRQDPGLGLRLIYFSYDVKMKEKGDIPEGYSVSREKKERFSLILESASTNQTSMYLCASSLTGGSHEQFFGPGTRLTVL.

The CDR3 DNA reads as TGTGCCAGCAGGGACCCGGGACTAGCGGGATTGGAGCAGTTCTTC. Translation gives CASRDPGLAGLEQFF. The chain is built from TRBV27 and TRBJ2-1; 13 bases map to TRBD2. Germline V lookup: CDR1 MNHEY, CDR2 SMNVEV (reference sequence). V shed 6 bases and J 10 bases; nucleotides not matched to a gene: 9. The CDR3 contains 15 residues.

The chain uses TRBV30 and TRBJ2-1, with 7 bases lining up with TRBD2. Germline V gene sequence: CDR1 GTSNPN, CDR2 SVGIG (reference sequence). V gave up 4 bases and J gave up 7 bases; unmatched junction bases: 10. This CDR3 has 14 amino acids. The CDR3 nucleotides read TGTGCCTGGATCTACGGCGGGAGTACAAATGAGCAGTTCTTC. Its protein product is CAWIYGGSTNEQFF.

The chain combines TRBV28 with TRBJ1-4, with TRBD1 matching 7 bases. The CDR3 loop spans 17 amino acids. V dropped 2 bases and J dropped 6; count of bases not matched to a gene: 12. The germline V gene has CDR1 MDHEN and CDR2 SYDVKM. CDR3 DNA sequence: TGTGCCAGCAGTTTAGAACGTAGGGGGCTGTGGGATGAAAAACTGTTTTTT. Translated: CASSLERRGLWDEKLFF.

V is TRBV27 and J is TRBJ2-3; no clear D. The CDR3 length is 13 residues. Trimming pared 4 bases from V and 1 base from J, leaving 6 bases between. The germline V gene has CDR1 MNHEY and CDR2 SMNVEV (reference sequence). For the CDR3, the DNA is TGTGCCAGCAGTTGGCAGGGCACAGATACGCAGTATTTT. Amino acid sequence: CASSWQGTDTQYF.

This clone was seen a single time. The genes are TRBV18 and TRBJ1-5, with unresolved D. This CDR3 spans 15 amino acids. The germline gives CDR1 KGHSH, CDR2 LQKENI. V lost 1 base to trimming and J lost 0 bases, with 7 bases between them. Written as DNA, the CDR3 is TGTGCCAGCTCACCACAAGACAATAGCAATCAGCCCCAGCATTTT. Translating gives CASSPQDNSNQPQHF.

The V gene is TRBV7-3, the J gene TRBJ2-2; perhaps TRBD2 as D (5 bases). The germline V and J ends were trimmed by 3 bases and 7 bases, with 6 bases remaining between them. Germline V gives CDR1 SGHTA, CDR2 FQGTGA. The length of the CDR3 is 12 residues. CDR3: CASSLDFGELFF. The CDR3 nucleotides read TGTGCCAGCAGCTTGGACTTCGGGGAGCTGTTTTTT.

J is TRBJ2-2 and V is TRBV11-2; 13 positions match TRBD2. The CDR3 extends over 17 amino acids. Per the germline V gene, CDR1 is SGHAT and CDR2 is FQNNGV. V gave up 4 bases and J gave up 4 bases; unmatched junction bases: 6. CDR3 amino acids: CASSSRLAGGFTGELFF. CDR3 DNA: TGTGCCAGCAGCTCAAGACTAGCGGGAGGTTTCACCGGGGAGCTGTTTTTT. The complete variable domain, with remaining parts taken from reference TRBV11-2 and TRBJ2-2, reads EAGVAQSPRYKIIEKRQSVAFWCNPISGHATLYWYQQILGQGPKLLIQFQNNGVVDDSQLPKDRFSAERLKGVDSTLKIQPAKLEDSAVYLCASSSRLAGGFTGELFFGEGSRLTVL.

The chain links TRBV4-3 to TRBJ2-2; 15 nucleotides line up with TRBD2. There are 19 residues in the CDR3. J was trimmed by 6 bases and V by 6 bases; bases with no gene match: 14. Germline CDR1 reads LGHNA; CDR2 reads YSLEER. The CDR3 DNA is TGCGCCAGCAGACCTCACCTAGGACTAGCGGGAGGGCTGGCCGGGGAGCTGTTTTTT. This sequence encodes CASRPHLGLAGGLAGELFF.

The chain uses TRBV18 and TRBJ2-5, with 7 bases lining up with TRBD1. This CDR3 spans 14 amino acids. J was trimmed by 4 bases and V by 0 bases; bases with no gene match: 2. CDR1 and CDR2 (germline): KGHSH, LQKENI. The CDR3 nucleotides are TGTGCCAGCTCACCACCAGACAGGGCAGAGACCCAGTACTTC. Translating it yields CASSPPDRAETQYF.

This chain joins TRBV5-1 and TRBJ1-1; D unclear. Between the trimmed V and J ends, which lost 1 base and 1 base, there was a span of 8 bases. The CDR3 sequence is 14 residues long. Germline loops: CDR1 SGHRS, CDR2 YFSETQ. The CDR3 DNA reads as TGCGCCAGCAGCTTGTCCCCCCGGAACACTGAAGCTTTCTTT. Translated: CASSLSPRNTEAFF.